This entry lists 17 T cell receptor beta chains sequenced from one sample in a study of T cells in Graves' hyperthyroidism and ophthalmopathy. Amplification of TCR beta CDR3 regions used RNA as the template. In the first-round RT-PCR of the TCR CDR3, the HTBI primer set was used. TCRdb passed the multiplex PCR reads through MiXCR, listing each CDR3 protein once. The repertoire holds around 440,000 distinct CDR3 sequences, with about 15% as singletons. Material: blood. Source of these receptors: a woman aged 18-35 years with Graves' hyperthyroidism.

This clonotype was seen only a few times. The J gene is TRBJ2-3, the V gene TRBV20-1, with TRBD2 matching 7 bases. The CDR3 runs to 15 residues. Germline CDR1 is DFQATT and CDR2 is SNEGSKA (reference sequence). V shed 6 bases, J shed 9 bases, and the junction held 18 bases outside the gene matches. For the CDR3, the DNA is TGCAGTGCCATCACCGGGACTGACAAGGGAGGGACGCAGTATTTT. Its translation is CSAITGTDKGGTQYF.

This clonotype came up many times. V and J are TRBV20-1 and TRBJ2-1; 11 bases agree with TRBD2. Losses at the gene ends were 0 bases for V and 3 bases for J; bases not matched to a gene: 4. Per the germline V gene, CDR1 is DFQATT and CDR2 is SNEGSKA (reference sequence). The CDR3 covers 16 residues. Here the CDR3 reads CSAREPTSGDYNEQFF. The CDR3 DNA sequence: TGCAGTGCTAGAGAGCCGACTAGCGGGGACTACAATGAGCAGTTCTTC.

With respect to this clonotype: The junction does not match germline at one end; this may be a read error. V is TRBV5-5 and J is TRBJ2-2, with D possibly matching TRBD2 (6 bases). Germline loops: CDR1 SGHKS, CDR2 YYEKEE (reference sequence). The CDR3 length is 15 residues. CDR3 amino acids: CASSFMTANTGGLFF. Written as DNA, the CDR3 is TGTGCCAGCAGCTTTATGACAGCGAACACCGGGGGGCTGTTTTTT.

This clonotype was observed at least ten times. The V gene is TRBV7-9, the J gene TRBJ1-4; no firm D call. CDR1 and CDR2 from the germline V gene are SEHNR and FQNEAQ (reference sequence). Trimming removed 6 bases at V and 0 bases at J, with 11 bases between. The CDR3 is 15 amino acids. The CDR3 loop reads CASSFNPSTNEKLFF. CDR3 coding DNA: TGTGCCAGCAGTTTCAACCCTTCAACTAATGAAAAACTGTTTTTT.

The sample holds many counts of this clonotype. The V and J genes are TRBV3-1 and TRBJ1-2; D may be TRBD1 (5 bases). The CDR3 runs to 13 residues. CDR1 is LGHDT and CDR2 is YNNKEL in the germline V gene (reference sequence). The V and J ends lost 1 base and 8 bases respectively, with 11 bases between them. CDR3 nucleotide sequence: TGTGCCAGCAGCCAAGGCAGGGAAAGGGGCTACACCTTC. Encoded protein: CASSQGRERGYTF.

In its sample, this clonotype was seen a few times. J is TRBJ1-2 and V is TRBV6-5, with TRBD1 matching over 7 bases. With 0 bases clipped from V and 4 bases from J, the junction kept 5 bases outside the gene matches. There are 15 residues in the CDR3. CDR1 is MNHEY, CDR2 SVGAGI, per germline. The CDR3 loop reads CASSYSIQGGYGYTF. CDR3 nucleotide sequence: TGTGCCAGCAGTTACTCAATCCAGGGGGGCTATGGCTACACCTTC.

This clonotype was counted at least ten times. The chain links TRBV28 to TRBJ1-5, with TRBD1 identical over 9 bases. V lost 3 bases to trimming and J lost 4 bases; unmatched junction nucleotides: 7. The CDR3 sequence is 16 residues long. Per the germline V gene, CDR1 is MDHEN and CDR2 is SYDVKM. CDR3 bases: TGTGCCAGCAGTTTCGAGGACAGGGGTGCAAATCAGCCCCAGCATTTT. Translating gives CASSFEDRGANQPQHF. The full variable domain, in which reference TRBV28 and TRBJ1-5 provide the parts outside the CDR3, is DVKVTQSSRYLVKRTGEKVFLECVQDMDHENMFWYRQDPGLGLRLIYFSYDVKMKEKGDIPEGYSVSREKKERFSLILESASTNQTSMYLCASSFEDRGANQPQHFGDGTRLSIL.

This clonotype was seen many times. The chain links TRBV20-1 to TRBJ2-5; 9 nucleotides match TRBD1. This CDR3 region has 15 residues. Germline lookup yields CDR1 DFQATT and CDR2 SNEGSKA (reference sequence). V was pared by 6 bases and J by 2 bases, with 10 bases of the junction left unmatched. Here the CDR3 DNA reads TGCAGTGCCAGAAGGAGGGACAGGGTTCAAGAGACCCAGTACTTC. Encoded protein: CSARRRDRVQETQYF.

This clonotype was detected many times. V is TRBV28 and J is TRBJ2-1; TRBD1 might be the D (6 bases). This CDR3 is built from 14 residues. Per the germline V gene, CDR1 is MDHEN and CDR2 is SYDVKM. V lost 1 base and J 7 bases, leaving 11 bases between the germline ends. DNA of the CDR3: TGTGCCAGCAGTTTATCTTGGGGGCAGAATGAGCAGTTCTTC. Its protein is CASSLSWGQNEQFF.

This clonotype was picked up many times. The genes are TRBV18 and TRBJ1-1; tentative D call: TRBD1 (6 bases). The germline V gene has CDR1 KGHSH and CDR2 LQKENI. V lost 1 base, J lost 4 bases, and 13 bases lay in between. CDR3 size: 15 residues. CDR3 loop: CASSPLLGARTEAFF. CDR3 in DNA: TGTGCCAGCTCACCACTCCTGGGGGCGCGCACTGAAGCTTTCTTT. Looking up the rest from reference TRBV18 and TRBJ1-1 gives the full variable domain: NAGVMQNPRHLVRRRGQEARLRCSPMKGHSHVYWYRQLPEEGLKFMVYLQKENIIDESGMPKERFSAEFPKEGPSILRIQQVVRGDSAAYFCASSPLLGARTEAFFGQGTRLTVV.

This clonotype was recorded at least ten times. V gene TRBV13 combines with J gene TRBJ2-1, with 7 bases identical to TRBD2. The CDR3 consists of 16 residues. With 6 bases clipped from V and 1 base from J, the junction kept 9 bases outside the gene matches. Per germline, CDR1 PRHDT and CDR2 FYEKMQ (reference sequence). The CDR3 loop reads CASRRLELASYNEQFF. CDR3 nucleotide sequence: TGTGCCAGCAGACGCTTAGAACTAGCGTCCTACAATGAGCAGTTCTTC.

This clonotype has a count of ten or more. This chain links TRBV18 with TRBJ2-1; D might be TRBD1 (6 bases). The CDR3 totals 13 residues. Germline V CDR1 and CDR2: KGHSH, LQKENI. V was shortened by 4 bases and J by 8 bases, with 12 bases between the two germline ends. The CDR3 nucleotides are TGTGCCAGCTCACTGGGACACCGTGATGAGCAGTTCTTC. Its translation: CASSLGHRDEQFF.

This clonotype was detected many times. CDR3 region: CSAKQSNYGYTF. The CDR3 DNA reads as TGCAGTGCTAAACAGTCTAACTATGGCTACACCTTC. The V gene is TRBV20-1, the J gene TRBJ1-2; D is uncertain. The ends were cut back, 4 bases at V and 0 bases at J, with 6 bases in the middle. Germline V gives CDR1 DFQATT, CDR2 SNEGSKA (reference sequence). This CDR3 contains 12 residues.

The CDR3 sequence is CASSYSSRDRGRGGYTF. The CDR3 nucleotides are TGTGCCAGCAGTTACTCGTCCCGGGACAGGGGGCGCGGAGGCTACACCTTC. The chain recombines TRBV6-5 with TRBJ1-2, with 12 positions matching TRBD1. Germline V lookup: CDR1 MNHEY, CDR2 SVGAGI. The CDR3 sequence is 17 residues long. With V trimmed by 0 bases and J by 8 bases, 10 bases remained unmatched.

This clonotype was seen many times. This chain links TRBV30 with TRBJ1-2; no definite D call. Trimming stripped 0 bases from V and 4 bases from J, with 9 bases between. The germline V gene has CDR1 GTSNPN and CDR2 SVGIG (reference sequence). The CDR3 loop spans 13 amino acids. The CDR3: CAWSVRGPYGYTF. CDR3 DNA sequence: TGTGCCTGGAGTGTAAGAGGTCCCTATGGCTACACCTTC.

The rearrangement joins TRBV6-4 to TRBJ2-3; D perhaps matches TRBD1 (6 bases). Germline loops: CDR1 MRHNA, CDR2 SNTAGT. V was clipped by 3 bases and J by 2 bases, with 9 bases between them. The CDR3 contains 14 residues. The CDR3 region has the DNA TGTGCCAGCAGTGAGGGGGACAACACAGATACGCAGTATTTT. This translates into CASSEGDNTDTQYF.

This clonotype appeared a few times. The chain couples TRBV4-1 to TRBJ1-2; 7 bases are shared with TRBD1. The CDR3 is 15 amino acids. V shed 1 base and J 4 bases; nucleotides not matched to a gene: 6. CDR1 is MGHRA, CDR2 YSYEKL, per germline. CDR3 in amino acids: CASSQGGEGAYGYTF. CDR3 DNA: TGCGCCAGCAGCCAAGGCGGGGAGGGGGCCTATGGCTACACCTTC.